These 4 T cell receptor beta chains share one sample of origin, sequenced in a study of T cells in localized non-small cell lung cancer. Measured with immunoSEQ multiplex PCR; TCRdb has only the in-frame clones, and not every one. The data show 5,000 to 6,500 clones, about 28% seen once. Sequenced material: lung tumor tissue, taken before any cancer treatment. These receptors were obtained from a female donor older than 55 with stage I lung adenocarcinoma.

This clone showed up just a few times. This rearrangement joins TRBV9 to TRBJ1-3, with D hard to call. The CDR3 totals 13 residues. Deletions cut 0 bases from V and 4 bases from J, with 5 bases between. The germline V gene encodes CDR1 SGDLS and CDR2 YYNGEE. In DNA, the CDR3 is TGTGCCAGCAGCGTAGGAGGGGGAAACACCATATATTTT. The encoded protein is CASSVGGGNTIYF. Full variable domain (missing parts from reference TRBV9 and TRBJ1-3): DSGVTQTPKHLITATGQRVTLRCSPRSGDLSVYWYQQSLDQGLQFLIQYYNGEERAKGNILERFSAQQFPDLHSELNLSSLELGDSALYFCASSVGGGNTIYFGEGSWLTVV.

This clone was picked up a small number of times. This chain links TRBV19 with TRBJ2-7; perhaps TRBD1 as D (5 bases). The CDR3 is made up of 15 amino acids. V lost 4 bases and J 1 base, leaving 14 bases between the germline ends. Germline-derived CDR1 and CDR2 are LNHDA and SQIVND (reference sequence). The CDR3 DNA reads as TGTGCCAGTAGTAGAACAGGTAAAAATTCCTACGAGCAGTACTTC. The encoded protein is CASSRTGKNSYEQYF. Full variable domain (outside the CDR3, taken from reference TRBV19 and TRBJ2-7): DGGITQSPKYLFRKEGQNVTLSCEQNLNHDAMYWYRQDPGQGLRLIYYSQIVNDFQKGDIAEGYSVSREKKESFPLTVTSAQKNPTAFYLCASSRTGKNSYEQYFGPGTRLTVT.

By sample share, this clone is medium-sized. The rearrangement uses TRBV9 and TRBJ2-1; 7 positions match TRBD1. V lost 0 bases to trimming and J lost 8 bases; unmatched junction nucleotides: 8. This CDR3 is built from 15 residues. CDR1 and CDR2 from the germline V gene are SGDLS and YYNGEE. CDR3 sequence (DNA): TGTGCCAGCAGCGTAGTGCCAGGGGGTCGGGATGAGCAGTTCTTC. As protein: CASSVVPGGRDEQFF.

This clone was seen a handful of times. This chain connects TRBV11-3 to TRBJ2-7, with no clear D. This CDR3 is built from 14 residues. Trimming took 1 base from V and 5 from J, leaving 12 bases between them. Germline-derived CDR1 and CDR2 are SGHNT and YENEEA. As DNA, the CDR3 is TGTGCCAGCAGCTTAGGAGCCCCTGGGGACGAGCAGTACTTC. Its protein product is CASSLGAPGDEQYF.